This TCR beta chain was sequenced during a study of beta chain features in type 1 diabetes. V shed 3 bases and J shed 1 base, with 10 bases lying between them. There are 14 residues in the CDR3. CDR1 SGDLS and CDR2 YYNGEE come from the germline V gene. General study findings and limits: At VDJ recombination sites, type 1 diabetes patients had fewer insertions and more deleted nucleotides. When Type 1 diabetes patients were examined, their TCRB CDR3s proved moderately but significantly shorter in all four CD4+ subsets. Resolution of whether HLA type affects TCRB rearrangement was not achieved here.

Expressed TCRB transcripts were sequenced after all isolated RNA was converted to cDNA. The average read count of naive, central memory and regulatory T cell samples was approximately 3.5 million. Here immunoSEQ multiplex PCR was the method, and the copy in TCRdb shows in-frame clones only, minus some. Seen here are hundreds of thousands of clones, over 10% observed once, and the top ten hold 0.022%. This clone was seen a few times. What it binds is unknown. The sample holds other DNA sequences that translate to the same CDR3. Based on CD45RO/CCR7/CD25/CD127/CD95/CD27, CD4+ regulatory, stem cell-like memory, naive and central memory cells were sorted.

The sample consisted of naive CD4+ T cells from blood. The receptor's source is a man younger than 35 with type 1 diabetes. The chain links TRBV9 to TRBJ1-1; D gene ambiguous. The CDR3 region is CASSAGRGNTEAFF. CDR3 bases: TGTGCCAGCAGCGCCGGCCGGGGGAACACTGAAGCTTTCTTT.